Listed below are T cell receptor beta chains from one sample, sequenced in a study of T cell repertoires in cytomegalovirus infection. MiXCR, applied by TCRdb to the reads, yields one record per CDR3 protein. The table lists under 150,000 distinct CDR3 sequences, about 10% of them singletons. Sequencing was performed on PBMCs. The receptors here all came from a human donor in good health (CMV status not recorded). Some clones in this sample may be carry-over from other donors' samples. Each CDR3 is given with its conserved first and last residue. D genes are given only for firm matches. Where a row states a size, it is once, few, many or the class of an expanded clone; other rows omit it.

abundance	j_gene	len	v_gene	d_gene	CDR3nt	CDR3aa
many	TRBJ2-5	13	TRBV7-7	.	TGTGCCAGCAGCTTAATGCGCCTGGAGACCCAGTACTTC	CASSLMRLETQYF
many	TRBJ1-4	15	TRBV12-3/TRBV12-4	.	TGTGCCAGCAGCTCACGCGGAGGGAAAAATGAAAAACTGTTTTTT	CASSSRGGKNEKLFF
many	TRBJ2-2	15	TRBV7-3	TRBD1	TGTGCCAGCAGCGCGCAGGGGGCGGGGACCGGGGAGCTGTTTTTT	CASSAQGAGTGELFF
.	TRBJ2-5	15	TRBV6-5	.	TGTGCCAGCAGTTACTCAGGGATTTCCCAAGAGACCCAGTACTTC	CASSYSGISQETQYF
few	TRBJ2-5	15	TRBV6-5	TRBD1	TGTGCCAGCAGTTACTATGGTCCACAGGGGGAGACCCAGTACTTC	CASSYYGPQGETQYF
many	TRBJ2-6	17	TRBV5-4	.	TGTGCCAGCAGCTTGTTAAACCAGGTCTCTGGGGCCAACGTCCTGACTTTC	CASSLLNQVSGANVLTF
many	TRBJ2-3	11	TRBV6-6	.	TGTGCCAGCAGAAAAGTGGATACGCAGTATTTT	CASRKVDTQYF
few	TRBJ1-1	16	TRBV20-1	.	TGCAGTGCTAGAGATCTCCAACACAGGTTGGGCACTGAAGCTTTCTTT	CSARDLQHRLGTEAFF
many	TRBJ2-5	17	TRBV6-2/TRBV6-3	TRBD2	TGTGCCAGCAGTACCCGACTAGCGGGGGCGCACCAAGAGACCCAGTACTTC	CASSTRLAGAHQETQYF
many	TRBJ2-5	13	TRBV7-9	TRBD2	TGTGCCAGCAGCTTAACTAGCGGGGAGACCCAGTACTTC	CASSLTSGETQYF
many	TRBJ2-1	16	TRBV18	TRBD2	TGTGCCAGCTCACCACGTCCAACGGGGGGGCTCTATGAGCAGTTCTTC	CASSPRPTGGLYEQFF
.	TRBJ2-7	15	TRBV28	.	TGTGCCAGCAATTTACCCTCGGGGGGCAACTACGAGCAGTACTTC	CASNLPSGGNYEQYF
few	TRBJ2-2	17	TRBV29-1	.	TGCAGCGTTGAAATGGGTTCGTGGGGGCGAAACACCGGGGAGCTGTTTTTT	CSVEMGSWGRNTGELFF
many	TRBJ1-1	14	TRBV6-1	.	TGTGCCAGCCGAATGGACAGATTGAACACTGAAGCTTTCTTT	CASRMDRLNTEAFF
many	TRBJ2-5	11	TRBV28	.	TGTGCCAGCACGTCTTCGGAGACCCAGTACTTC	CASTSSETQYF
.	TRBJ2-5	15	TRBV27	.	TGTGCCAGCAGGAAGGGGTCTTGGCAGCAAGAGACCCAGTACTTC	CASRKGSWQQETQYF
many	TRBJ1-2	13	TRBV7-2	TRBD1	TGTGCCAGCAATGTTAGACAGGGAGGCGGCTACACCTTC	CASNVRQGGGYTF
many	TRBJ2-3	14	TRBV12-3/TRBV12-4	.	TGTGCCAGCAGTTTTCGATCGCTCGGCGATACGCAGTATTTT	CASSFRSLGDTQYF
many	TRBJ2-7	14	TRBV28	.	TGTGCCAGCAGTACTTACGAGATCAGAGTCGAGCAGTACTTC	CASSTYEIRVEQYF
many	TRBJ2-4	15	TRBV6-6	TRBD1	TGTGCCAGCAGATCCCGGGACAGGGCCTCAAACATTCAGTACTTC	CASRSRDRASNIQYF
many	TRBJ2-2	14	TRBV2	.	TGTGCCAGCATGACCGACACAAAAAACGGGGAGCTGTTTTTT	CASMTDTKNGELFF
many	TRBJ1-2	15	TRBV7-9	.	TGTGCCAGCAGCTTGGGATCTCAGGGGCGCGGTGGCTACACCTTC	CASSLGSQGRGGYTF
few	TRBJ2-4	16	TRBV3-1	.	TGTGCCAGCAGCCCCGGACCAACCAGGGCCAAAAACATTCAGTACTTC	CASSPGPTRAKNIQYF
.	TRBJ1-3	16	TRBV4-1	.	TGCGCCAGCAGCCAAGATCCAGGAACTGCTGGAAACACCATATATTTT	CASSQDPGTAGNTIYF
many	TRBJ1-1	13	TRBV10-3	.	TGTGCCATCAGAGCGGGGTTGAACACTGAAGCTTTCTTT	CAIRAGLNTEAFF
many	TRBJ2-5	15	TRBV25-1	.	TGTGCCAGCAGTGAATCCGGCAGGCTCCGGGAGACCCAGTACTTC	CASSESGRLRETQYF
many	TRBJ1-5	17	TRBV28	.	TGTGCCAGCAGCTATATCCGGGACACTGGAAGCAATCAGCCCCAGCATTTT	CASSYIRDTGSNQPQHF